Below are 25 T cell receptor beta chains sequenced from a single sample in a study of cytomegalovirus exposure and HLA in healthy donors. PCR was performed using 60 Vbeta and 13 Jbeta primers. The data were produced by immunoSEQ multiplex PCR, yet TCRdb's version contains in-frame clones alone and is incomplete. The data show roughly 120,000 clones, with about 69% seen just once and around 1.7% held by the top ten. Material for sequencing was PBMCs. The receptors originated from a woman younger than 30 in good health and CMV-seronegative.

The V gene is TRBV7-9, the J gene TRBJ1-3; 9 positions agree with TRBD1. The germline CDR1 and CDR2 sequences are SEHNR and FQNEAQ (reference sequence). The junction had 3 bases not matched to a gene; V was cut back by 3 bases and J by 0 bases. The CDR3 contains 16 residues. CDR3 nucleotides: TGTGCCAGCAGCTTTTCGACAGGGGGCTCTGGAAACACCATATATTTT. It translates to CASSFSTGGSGNTIYF.

CDR3 loop: CASSEALLKEVSNQPQHF. CDR3 nucleotide sequence: TGTGCCAGCAGTGAAGCGCTTCTAAAGGAGGTCAGCAATCAGCCCCAGCATTTT. The chain employs TRBV6-1 and TRBJ1-5; D gene unclear. Trimming cost V 0 bases and J 1 base, with 16 bases left between them. Germline loops: CDR1 MNHNS, CDR2 SASEGT. The length of the CDR3 is 18 residues.

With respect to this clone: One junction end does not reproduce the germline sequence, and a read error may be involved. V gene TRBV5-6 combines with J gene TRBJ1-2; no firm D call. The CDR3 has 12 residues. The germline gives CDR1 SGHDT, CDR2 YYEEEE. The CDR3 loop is CASSPRWGGYPF. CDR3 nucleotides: TGTGCCAGCAGCCCGCGTTGGGGAGGCTACCCCTTC.

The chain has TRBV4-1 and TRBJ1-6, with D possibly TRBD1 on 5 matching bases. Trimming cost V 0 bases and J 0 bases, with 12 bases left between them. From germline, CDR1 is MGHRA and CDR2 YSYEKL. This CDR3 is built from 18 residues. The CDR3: CASSQDSPDSSYNSPLHF. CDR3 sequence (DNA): TGCGCCAGCAGCCAAGATTCTCCTGACAGCTCCTATAATTCACCCCTCCACTTT.

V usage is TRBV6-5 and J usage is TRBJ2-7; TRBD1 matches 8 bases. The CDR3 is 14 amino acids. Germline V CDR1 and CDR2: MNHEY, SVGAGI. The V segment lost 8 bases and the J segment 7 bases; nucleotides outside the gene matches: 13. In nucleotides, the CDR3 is TGTGCCAGCGCCATCGACAGGGGTATTAGGGAGCAGTACTTC. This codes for CASAIDRGIREQYF.

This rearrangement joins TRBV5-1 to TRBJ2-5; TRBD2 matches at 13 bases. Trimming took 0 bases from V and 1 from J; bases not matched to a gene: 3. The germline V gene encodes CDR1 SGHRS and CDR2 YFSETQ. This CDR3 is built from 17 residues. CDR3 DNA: TGCGCCAGCAGCTTGGGAACTAGCGGGGGGGCCCAAGAGACCCAGTACTTC. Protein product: CASSLGTSGGAQETQYF.

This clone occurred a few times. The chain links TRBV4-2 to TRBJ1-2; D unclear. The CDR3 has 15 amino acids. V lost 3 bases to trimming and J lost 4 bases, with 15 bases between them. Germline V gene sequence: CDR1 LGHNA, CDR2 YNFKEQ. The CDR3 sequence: CASSHPESRSYGYTF. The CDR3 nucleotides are TGTGCCAGCAGCCACCCAGAGTCGCGGTCCTATGGCTACACCTTC.

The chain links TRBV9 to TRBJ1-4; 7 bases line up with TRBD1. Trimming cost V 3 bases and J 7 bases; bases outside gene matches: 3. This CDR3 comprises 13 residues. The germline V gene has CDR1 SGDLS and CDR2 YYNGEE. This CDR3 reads CASSGGTAEKLFF. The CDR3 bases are TGTGCCAGCAGCGGGGGGACAGCTGAAAAACTGTTTTTT.

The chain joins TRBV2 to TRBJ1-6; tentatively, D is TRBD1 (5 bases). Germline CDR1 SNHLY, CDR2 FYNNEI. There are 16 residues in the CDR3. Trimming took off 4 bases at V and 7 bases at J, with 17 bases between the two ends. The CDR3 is CASSGRGSGGNSPLHF. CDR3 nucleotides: TGTGCCAGCAGTGGGAGGGGATCGGGGGGAAATTCACCCCTCCACTTT.

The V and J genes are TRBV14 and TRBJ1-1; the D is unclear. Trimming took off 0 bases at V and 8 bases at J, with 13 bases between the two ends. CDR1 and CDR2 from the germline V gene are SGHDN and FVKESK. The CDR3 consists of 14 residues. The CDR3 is CASSQEVRNSEAFF. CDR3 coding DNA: TGTGCCAGCAGCCAAGAGGTTAGGAACAGCGAAGCTTTCTTT.

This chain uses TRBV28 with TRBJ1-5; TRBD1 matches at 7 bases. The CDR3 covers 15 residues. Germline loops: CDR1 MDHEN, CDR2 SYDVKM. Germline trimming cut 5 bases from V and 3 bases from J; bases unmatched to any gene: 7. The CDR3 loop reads CASSHGQVNNQPQHF. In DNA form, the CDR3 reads TGTGCCAGCAGTCACGGACAGGTCAACAATCAGCCCCAGCATTTT.

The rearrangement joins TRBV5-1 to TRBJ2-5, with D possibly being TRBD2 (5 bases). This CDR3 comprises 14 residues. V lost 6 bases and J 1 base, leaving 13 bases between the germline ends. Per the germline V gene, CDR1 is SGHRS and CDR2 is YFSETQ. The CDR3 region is CASMGRTVQETQYF. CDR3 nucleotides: TGCGCCAGCATGGGGAGAACAGTCCAAGAGACCCAGTACTTC.

The CDR3, as DNA: TGTGCCAGCAGTCAATCAGGGGCCTCCTATAATTCACCCCTCCACTTT. This sequence encodes CASSQSGASYNSPLHF. V and J are TRBV27 and TRBJ1-6; a weak D match, TRBD1 (6 bases). The CDR3 has 16 amino acids. V was cut by 5 bases and J by 0 bases, with 11 bases left in between. In germline, CDR1 is MNHEY, CDR2 SMNVEV (reference sequence).

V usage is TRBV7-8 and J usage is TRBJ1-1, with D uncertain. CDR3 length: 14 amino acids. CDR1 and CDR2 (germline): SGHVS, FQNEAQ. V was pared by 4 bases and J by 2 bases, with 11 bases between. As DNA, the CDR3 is TGTGCCAGCAGCTCCCAAACTAGAAACACTGAAGCTTTCTTT. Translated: CASSSQTRNTEAFF. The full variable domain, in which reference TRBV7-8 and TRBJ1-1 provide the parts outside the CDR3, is GAGVSQSPRYKVAKRGQDVALRCDPISGHVSLFWYQQALGQGPEFLTYFQNEAQLDKSGLPSDRFFAERPEGSVSTLKIQRTQQEDSAVYLCASSSQTRNTEAFFGQGTRLTVV.

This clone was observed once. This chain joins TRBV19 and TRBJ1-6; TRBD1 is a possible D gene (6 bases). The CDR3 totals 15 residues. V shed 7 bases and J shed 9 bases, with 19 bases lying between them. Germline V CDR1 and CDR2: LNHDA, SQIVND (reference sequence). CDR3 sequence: CASTTSGTRGSPLHF. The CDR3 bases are TGTGCCAGTACCACGTCCGGGACAAGGGGTTCACCCCTCCACTTT.

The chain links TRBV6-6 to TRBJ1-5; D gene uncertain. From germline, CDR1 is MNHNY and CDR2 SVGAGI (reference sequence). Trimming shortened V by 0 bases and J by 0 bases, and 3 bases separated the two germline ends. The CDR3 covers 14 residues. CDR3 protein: CASSYSHSNQPQHF. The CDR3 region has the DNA TGTGCCAGCAGTTACTCACATAGCAATCAGCCCCAGCATTTT.

DNA of the CDR3: TGTGCCTGGAGTACCTCGGGAGAAAAACTGTTTTTT. This codes for CAWSTSGEKLFF. The J gene is TRBJ1-4, the V gene TRBV30; the D is unclear. The CDR3 consists of 12 residues. V was trimmed by 2 bases and J by 8 bases, leaving 9 bases between them. Germline V gene sequence: CDR1 GTSNPN, CDR2 SVGIG (reference sequence).

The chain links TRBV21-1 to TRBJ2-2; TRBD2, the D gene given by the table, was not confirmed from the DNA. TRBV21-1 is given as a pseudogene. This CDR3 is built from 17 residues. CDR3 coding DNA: TGTGCCAGCAGCAAAGGGGTCGAGGGGAGGGGTGGCGGGGAGCTGTTTTTT. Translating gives CASSKGVEGRGGGELFF.

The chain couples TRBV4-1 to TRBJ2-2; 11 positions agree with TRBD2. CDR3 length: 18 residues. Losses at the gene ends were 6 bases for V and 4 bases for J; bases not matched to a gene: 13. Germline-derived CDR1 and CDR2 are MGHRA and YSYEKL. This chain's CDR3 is CASSNILGTSGFTGELFF. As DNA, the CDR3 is TGCGCCAGCAGTAACATTTTGGGGACTAGCGGCTTCACCGGGGAGCTGTTTTTT.

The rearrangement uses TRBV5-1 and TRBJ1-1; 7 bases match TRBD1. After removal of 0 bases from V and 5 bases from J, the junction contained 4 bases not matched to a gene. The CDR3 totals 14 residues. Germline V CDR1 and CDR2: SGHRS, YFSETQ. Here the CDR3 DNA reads TGCGCCAGCAGCTTGGTGACAGGGAATACTGAAGCTTTCTTT. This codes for CASSLVTGNTEAFF.

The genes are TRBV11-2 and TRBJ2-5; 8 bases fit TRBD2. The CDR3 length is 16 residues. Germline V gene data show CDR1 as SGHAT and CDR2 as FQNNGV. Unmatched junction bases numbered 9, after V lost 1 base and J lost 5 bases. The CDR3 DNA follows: TGTGCCAGCAGCTTAGCGGGGGGGCCAATTCGGGAGACCCAGTACTTC. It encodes CASSLAGGPIRETQYF.

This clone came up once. The CDR3 bases are TGTGCCAGTAGGACAGGGCCTGCAACTAATGAAAAACTGTTTTTT. Its translation is CASRTGPATNEKLFF. The chain combines TRBV19 with TRBJ1-4; the match to TRBD1 covers 7 bases. Germline V lookup: CDR1 LNHDA, CDR2 SQIVND (reference sequence). The CDR3 covers 15 residues. V was clipped by 6 bases and J by 0 bases; unmatched bases: 4. The full variable domain, in which reference TRBV19 and TRBJ1-4 provide the parts outside the CDR3, is DGGITQSPKYLFRKEGQNVTLSCEQNLNHDAMYWYRQDPGQGLRLIYYSQIVNDFQKGDIAEGYSVSREKKESFPLTVTSAQKNPTAFYLCASRTGPATNEKLFFGSGTQLSVL.

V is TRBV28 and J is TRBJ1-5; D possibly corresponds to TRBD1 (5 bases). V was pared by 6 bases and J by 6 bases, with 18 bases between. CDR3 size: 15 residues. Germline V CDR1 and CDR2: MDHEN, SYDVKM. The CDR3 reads CASRQKRGLSQPQHF. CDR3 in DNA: TGTGCCAGCAGGCAAAAAAGGGGTCTGAGTCAGCCCCAGCATTTT. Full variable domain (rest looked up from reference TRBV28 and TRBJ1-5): DVKVTQSSRYLVKRTGEKVFLECVQDMDHENMFWYRQDPGLGLRLIYFSYDVKMKEKGDIPEGYSVSREKKERFSLILESASTNQTSMYLCASRQKRGLSQPQHFGDGTRLSIL.

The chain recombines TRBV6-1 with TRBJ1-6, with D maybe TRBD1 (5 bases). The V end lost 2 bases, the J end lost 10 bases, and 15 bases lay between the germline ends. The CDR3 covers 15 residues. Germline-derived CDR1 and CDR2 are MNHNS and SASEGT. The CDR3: CASSEIQGGRSPLHF. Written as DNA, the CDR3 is TGTGCCAGCAGTGAAATTCAGGGAGGGCGATCACCCCTCCACTTT.

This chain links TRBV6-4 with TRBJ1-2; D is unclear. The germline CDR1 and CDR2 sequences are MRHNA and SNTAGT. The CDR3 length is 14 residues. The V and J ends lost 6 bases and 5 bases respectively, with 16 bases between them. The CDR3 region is CASRAAFSRYGYTF. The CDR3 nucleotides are TGTGCCAGCAGGGCAGCCTTTTCGAGGTATGGCTACACCTTC.